The clone carrying this T cell receptor beta chain was found a few times. Adult donors, all healthy and HIV-negative, had no recent acute infections or vaccinations. The donors were all Caucasian adults (living in Nashville, Tennessee). V was pared by 5 bases and J by 3 bases, with 7 bases between. CDR3 length: 12 residues. Germline CDR1 reads SGHTA; CDR2 reads FQGNSA. The data originate from a study of shared clonotypes between healthy human individuals. The study ran the assay at deep level. Sorted-subset replicate PCR reactions contained approximately 190 ng DNA, corresponding to tens of thousands of T cell genomes. Repertoires were generated with immunoSEQ multiplex PCR, while TCRdb's copy carries only in-frame clones and drops some. The table includes around 700,000 clones, 60% to 75% detected once.

Material: memory CD4+ T cells sorted from blood. Subset in this sample: CD45RA-negative fraction. This TCR was sampled from a woman in her 30s in good health. The chain links TRBV7-2 to TRBJ1-1; D not certain. CDR3 residues: CASSIVDTEAFF. For the CDR3, the DNA is TGTGCCAGCAGCATTGTGGACACTGAAGCTTTCTTT.